Shown below are 15 T cell receptor beta chains from a single sample sequenced in a study of T cells in Graves' hyperthyroidism and ophthalmopathy. What was amplified from RNA transcripts were TCR beta CDR3 regions. RT-PCR in the first round (using the HTBI primer set) targeted the TCR CDR3. From the multiplex PCR reads, TCRdb called clonotypes with MiXCR, one entry per CDR3 protein. Found here are some 400,000 distinct CDR3 sequences, about 19% of them singletons; the top ten hold about 3.7%. The specimen was blood. The receptor set was obtained from a woman under 30 with Graves' hyperthyroidism.

This clonotype was observed at least ten times. The genes are TRBV5-1 and TRBJ1-2; D not resolved. Trimming stripped 0 bases from V and 1 base from J, with 7 bases between. The CDR3 contains 14 residues. Germline-derived CDR1 and CDR2 are SGHRS and YFSETQ. The CDR3, as DNA: TGCGCCAGCAGCTTGGGTGCGTTTAACTATGGCTACACCTTC. Translation: CASSLGAFNYGYTF.

The genes are TRBV2 and TRBJ1-2; 7 bases map to TRBD1. CDR3 length: 13 residues. CDR1 and CDR2 (germline): SNHLY, FYNNEI. V gave up 6 bases and J gave up 6 bases; unmatched junction bases: 7. CDR3: CASRGRTGDGYTF. DNA for the CDR3: TGTGCCAGCAGAGGAAGGACAGGCGATGGCTACACCTTC.

Many counts were recorded for this clonotype. The J gene is TRBJ1-2, the V gene TRBV28; 7 bases are a match to TRBD1. Germline CDR1 reads MDHEN; CDR2 reads SYDVKM. The V segment lost 1 base and the J segment 1 base; nucleotides outside the gene matches: 9. This CDR3 is 17 amino acids long. The CDR3 nucleotides are TGTGCCAGCAGTTTATCACCCAGGGGGGGAATTAACTATGGCTACACCTTC. Translation: CASSLSPRGGINYGYTF.

The chain recombines TRBV6-1 with TRBJ1-1, with a weak D call TRBD1 (6 bases). The length of the CDR3 is 14 residues. The ends were cut back, 8 bases at V and 1 base at J, with 14 bases in the middle. Germline-derived CDR1 and CDR2 are MNHNS and SASEGT. The CDR3 DNA sequence: TGTGCCAGCGTGGCGACAGGTCGGAACACTGAAGCTTTCTTT. Translating it yields CASVATGRNTEAFF.

This clonotype appeared many times. The chain combines TRBV7-8 with TRBJ2-7; 8 bases fit TRBD1. Germline V gene data show CDR1 as SGHVS and CDR2 as FQNEAQ. The CDR3 spans 15 residues. V was clipped by 3 bases and J by 0 bases; unmatched bases: 4. The DNA of the CDR3 is TGTGCCAGCAGCTTGGGACAGGTGAGCTCCTACGAGCAGTACTTC. Encoded protein: CASSLGQVSSYEQYF.

This clonotype came up many times. V and J are TRBV18 and TRBJ2-5; D is ambiguous. The V gene lost 6 bases and the J gene lost 1 base, with 9 bases spanning the gap. CDR3 size: 13 residues. CDR1 is KGHSH and CDR2 is LQKENI in the germline V gene. The CDR3 reads CASSETPQETQYF. The CDR3 DNA reads TGTGCCAGCTCCGAGACACCCCAAGAGACCCAGTACTTC.

The chain recombines TRBV12-3 or TRBV12-4 with TRBJ2-5, with 9 nucleotides matching TRBD1. V lost 6 bases, J lost 5 bases, and 7 bases stayed unmatched. The CDR3 has 14 amino acids. The CDR3 DNA reads as TGTGCCAGCAGATACGGACAGGGGCAGGAGACCCAGTACTTC. This gives the protein CASRYGQGQETQYF.

This clonotype was counted many times. The CDR3 loop is CASVPDIRDTGELFF. The CDR3 DNA sequence: TGTGCCAGCGTCCCGGACATAAGGGACACCGGGGAGCTGTTTTTT. The gene calls are TRBV2 and TRBJ2-2, with D possibly being TRBD1 (5 bases). Germline V gene data show CDR1 as SNHLY and CDR2 as FYNNEI. V lost 8 bases to trimming and J lost 3 bases, with 16 bases between them. The CDR3 length is 15 residues.

This clonotype was counted ten times or more. The rearrangement links TRBV7-2 to TRBJ2-4; D is perhaps TRBD1 (5 bases). This CDR3 has 16 residues. From germline, CDR1 is SGHTA and CDR2 FQGNSA. The V end was cut by 0 bases, the J end by 0 bases, with 9 bases between. The CDR3 coding sequence is TGTGCCAGCAGCTTAGCAGGGGCGGTAGCCAAAAACATTCAGTACTTC. Translated: CASSLAGAVAKNIQYF.

V and J are TRBV7-3 and TRBJ2-6; D may be TRBD2 (6 bases). CDR1 and CDR2 from the germline V gene are SGHTA and FQGTGA. This CDR3 has 16 residues. Between the trimmed V and J ends, which lost 5 bases and 0 bases, there was a span of 11 bases. The CDR3 is CASSPQTSSGANVLTF. The CDR3 DNA reads TGTGCCAGCAGCCCCCAGACTAGCTCTGGGGCCAACGTCCTGACTTTC.

This clonotype occurred many times. This chain links TRBV6-1 with TRBJ1-5; D is perhaps TRBD1 (5 bases). Trimming took off 2 bases at V and 7 bases at J, with 12 bases between the two ends. Germline CDR1 MNHNS, CDR2 SASEGT. The length of the CDR3 is 14 residues. The CDR3: CASSERGGGQPQHF. CDR3 nucleotide sequence: TGTGCCAGCAGTGAACGCGGGGGAGGGCAGCCCCAGCATTTT.

This clonotype was observed a few times. The rearrangement joins TRBV7-9 to TRBJ1-1; perhaps TRBD1 as D (5 bases). Germline CDR1 SEHNR, CDR2 FQNEAQ (reference sequence). The V and J ends lost 5 bases and 10 bases respectively, with 17 bases between them. The CDR3 sequence is 13 residues long. This CDR3 reads CASSPRDPDGAFF. The CDR3 DNA reads as TGTGCCAGCAGCCCGCGGGACCCCGACGGAGCTTTCTTT. The variable domain in full, completed from reference TRBV7-9 and TRBJ1-1, reads DTGVSQNPRHKITKRGQNVTFRCDPISEHNRLYWYRQTLGQGPEFLTYFQNEAQLEKSRLLSDRFSAERPKGSFSTLEIQRTEQGDSAMYLCASSPRDPDGAFFGQGTRLTVV.

This clonotype was seen at least ten times. The chain has TRBV6-2 or TRBV6-3 and TRBJ2-2; weak D call: TRBD1 (5 bases). This CDR3 is built from 14 residues. V was cut by 6 bases and J by 1 base, with 9 bases left in between. The germline CDR1 and CDR2 sequences are MNHEY and SVGEGT. CDR3 loop: CASRFRVNTGELFF. In DNA, the CDR3 is TGTGCCAGCAGATTCAGGGTGAACACCGGGGAGCTGTTTTTT.

This clonotype appeared many times. The chain carries TRBV11-2 and TRBJ1-1, with D hard to call. The germline V and J ends were trimmed by 3 bases and 1 base, with 18 bases remaining between them. This CDR3 comprises 17 residues. Per germline, CDR1 SGHAT and CDR2 FQNNGV. As DNA, the CDR3 is TGTGCCAGCAGCTTGTTAGGACGCAGGCTCAAGAACACTGAAGCTTTCTTT. Translation: CASSLLGRRLKNTEAFF.

This clonotype came up many times. The CDR3 is CASRTTGGTYGYTF. The CDR3 DNA is TGTGCCAGCAGGACGACAGGGGGAACATATGGCTACACCTTC. V usage is TRBV2 and J usage is TRBJ1-2, with TRBD1 matching over 9 bases. Germline V gene lookup returns CDR1 SNHLY and CDR2 FYNNEI. The trim removed 6 bases at V and 5 bases at J, leaving 7 bases unmatched. CDR3 length equals 14 residues. Using reference TRBV2 and TRBJ1-2 for the parts outside the CDR3, the full variable domain is EPEVTQTPSHQVTQMGQEVILRCVPISNHLYFYWYRQILGQKVEFLVSFYNNEISEKSEIFDDQFSVERPDGSNFTLKIRSTKLEDSAMYFCASRTTGGTYGYTFGSGTRLTVV.